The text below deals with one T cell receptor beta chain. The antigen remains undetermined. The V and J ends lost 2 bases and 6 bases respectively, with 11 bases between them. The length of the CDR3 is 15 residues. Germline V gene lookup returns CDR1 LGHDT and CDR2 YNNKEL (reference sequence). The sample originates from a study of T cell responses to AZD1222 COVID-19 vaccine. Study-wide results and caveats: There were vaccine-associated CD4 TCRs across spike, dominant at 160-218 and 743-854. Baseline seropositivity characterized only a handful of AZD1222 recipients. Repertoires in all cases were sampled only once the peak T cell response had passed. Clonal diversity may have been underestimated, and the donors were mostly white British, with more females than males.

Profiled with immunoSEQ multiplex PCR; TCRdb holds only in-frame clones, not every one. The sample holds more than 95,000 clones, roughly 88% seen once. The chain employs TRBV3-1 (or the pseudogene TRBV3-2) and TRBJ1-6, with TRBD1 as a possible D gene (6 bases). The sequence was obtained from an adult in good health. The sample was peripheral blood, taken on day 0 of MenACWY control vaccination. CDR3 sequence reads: CASSQNPGVNSPLHF. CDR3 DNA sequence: TGTGCCAGCAGCCAAAATCCAGGGGTTAATTCACCCCTCCACTTT.